Listed below are T cell receptor beta chains from one sample, sequenced in a study of blood T cell repertoires in COVID-19. This table comes from immunoSEQ multiplex PCR, and its TCRdb copy is limited to in-frame clones, with some not included. There are approximately 110,000 clones in the sample; approximately 89% occur only once, and approximately 5% lies in the top ten. Sequenced material: peripheral blood. These receptors all stem from a woman aged 60-75 years with COVID-19, enrolled during active disease. CDR3s include the opening cysteine and the closing phenylalanine or tryptophan. D genes are given only for firm matches. Size values are once, few and many counts, or a class for expanded clones, and some rows have none.

J gene	V gene	clone size	D gene	CDR3 protein	CDR3 DNA
TRBJ2-1	TRBV6-5	NA	TRBD1	CASSPGTDRWDEQFF	TGTGCCAGCAGCCCAGGGACAGACCGTTGGGATGAGCAGTTCTTC
TRBJ1-2	TRBV5-1	few	NA	CASSLAQGADGYTF	TGCGCCAGCAGCTTGGCCCAAGGGGCGGATGGCTACACCTTC
TRBJ2-5	TRBV12-3/TRBV12-4	once	NA	CASSSGLAETQYF	TGTGCCAGCAGTTCCGGTTTAGCAGAGACCCAGTACTTC
TRBJ2-7	TRBV27	once	NA	CASSLRELYYEQYF	TGTGCCAGCAGTTTAAGAGAGCTATACTACGAGCAGTACTTC
TRBJ2-5	TRBV9	NA	TRBD2	CASSALSGDQETQYF	TGTGCCAGCAGCGCGCTTAGCGGGGATCAGGAGACCCAGTACTTC
TRBJ2-1	TRBV4-2	NA	TRBD2	CASSQVPGLQSKGYNEQFF	TGTGCCAGCAGCCAAGTTCCGGGACTACAGTCTAAGGGCTACAATGAGCAGTTCTTC
TRBJ1-1	TRBV18	NA	NA	CASSPRAAGENTEAFF	TGTGCCAGCTCACCTCGAGCTGCAGGGGAAAACACTGAAGCTTTCTTT
TRBJ2-7	TRBV5-1	NA	TRBD1	CASSRRQGETYEQYF	TGCGCCAGCAGCAGGAGACAGGGGGAAACCTACGAGCAGTACTTC
TRBJ2-2	TRBV12-3/TRBV12-4	NA	NA	CASSPVTGELFF	TGTGCCAGCAGCCCCGTTACCGGGGAGCTGTTTTTT
TRBJ2-7	TRBV5-1	NA	NA	CASSTDGTGYEQYF	TGCGCCAGCAGCACTGACGGGACTGGCTACGAGCAGTACTTC
TRBJ1-2	TRBV6-5	once	TRBD1	CASSLSGQGLVGYTF	TGTGCCAGCAGCCTCTCCGGACAGGGTCTGGTTGGCTACACCTTC
TRBJ1-2	TRBV5-1	NA	NA	CASSSGQSGGYTF	TGCGCCAGCAGCTCCGGACAGTCAGGTGGCTACACCTTC
TRBJ1-1	TRBV6-5	NA	TRBD1	CASRQGENTEAFF	TGTGCCAGCCGACAGGGCGAGAACACTGAAGCTTTCTTT
TRBJ1-1	TRBV6-2/TRBV6-3	NA	NA	CASSASGFGLTEAFF	TGTGCCAGCAGTGCATCAGGGTTCGGGTTGACTGAAGCTTTCTTT
TRBJ1-1	TRBV3-1/TRBV3-2	NA	TRBD1	CASSPGQGATDTEAFF	TGTGCCAGCAGCCCCGGACAGGGCGCAACGGACACTGAAGCTTTCTTT
TRBJ1-1	TRBV27	NA	NA	CASSLGQPLNTEAFF	TGTGCCAGCAGTTTAGGACAGCCTTTGAACACTGAAGCTTTCTTT
TRBJ2-5	TRBV25-1	once	NA	CASSESYRVSETQYF	TGTGCCAGCAGTGAATCATACAGGGTATCAGAGACCCAGTACTTC
TRBJ2-7	TRBV5-1	NA	NA	CASSLNSEADEQYF	TGCGCCAGCAGCTTGAATTCGGAGGCGGACGAGCAGTACTTC
TRBJ2-7	TRBV5-1	NA	TRBD1	CASGLMTGKEQYF	TGCGCCAGCGGTCTGATGACAGGGAAAGAGCAGTACTTC
TRBJ1-2	TRBV10-3	NA	TRBD1	CAISDPGQGSNYGYTF	TGTGCCATCAGTGACCCCGGACAGGGCTCTAACTATGGCTACACCTTC
TRBJ1-6	TRBV6-2/TRBV6-3	NA	NA	CASSLETDGGLLHF	TGTGCCAGCAGTCTTGAGACGGACGGAGGACTCCTCCACTTT
TRBJ1-1	TRBV7-9	few	NA	CASSLEPLANTEAFF	TGTGCCAGCAGCTTAGAGCCTTTAGCGAACACTGAAGCTTTCTTT
TRBJ1-2	TRBV11-2	NA	TRBD1	CASSLGTGIDSYTF	TGTGCCAGCAGCCTCGGGACAGGGATCGATAGCTACACCTTC
TRBJ2-7	TRBV15	NA	TRBD1	CATSRDYGDSSYEQYF	TGTGCCACCAGCAGAGATTACGGGGACAGCTCCTACGAGCAGTACTTC
TRBJ1-4	TRBV4-3	NA	NA	CASSQLGPFSTTNEKLFF	TGCGCCAGCAGCCAACTTGGGCCCTTCAGTACAACTAATGAAAAACTGTTTTTT
TRBJ1-1	TRBV19	NA	NA	CASSEGTGGTEAFF	TGTGCCAGTAGCGAGGGGACTGGGGGCACTGAAGCTTTCTTT
TRBJ2-7	TRBV30	NA	TRBD1	CAWRGQGDSRQYF	TGTGCCTGGAGGGGACAGGGTGACAGTCGGCAGTACTTC
TRBJ1-1	TRBV19	few	TRBD1	CASSFQGGENTEAFF	TGTGCCAGTAGTTTCCAGGGGGGAGAGAACACTGAAGCTTTCTTT
TRBJ1-4	TRBV6-1	NA	NA	CASSEAPTNEKLFF	TGTGCCAGCAGTGAGGCTCCAACTAATGAAAAACTGTTTTTT
TRBJ1-6	TRBV5-1	NA	NA	CASRTTGAVNSPLHF	TGCGCCAGCAGGACGACAGGTGCGGTTAATTCACCCCTCCACTTT
TRBJ1-2	TRBV6-5	NA	TRBD1	CASGQDRYGYTF	TGTGCCAGCGGACAGGACCGCTATGGCTACACCTTC
TRBJ2-2	TRBV5-4	NA	NA	CASSLAFGGDTGELFF	TGTGCCAGCAGCTTGGCTTTCGGCGGAGACACCGGGGAGCTGTTTTTT
TRBJ2-1	TRBV6-4	NA	TRBD2	CASSARGGAYNEQFF	TGTGCCAGCAGTGCACGGGGGGGCGCCTACAATGAGCAGTTCTTC
TRBJ2-2	TRBV5-5	NA	NA	CASSLGLQGPYTGELFF	TGTGCCAGCAGCTTGGGTTTGCAGGGGCCTTACACCGGGGAGCTGTTTTTT
TRBJ1-2	TRBV29-1	NA	TRBD1	CTFRDRNYGYTF	TGCACCTTCCGGGACAGAAACTATGGCTACACCTTC
TRBJ2-4	TRBV4-2	NA	NA	CASSQERTGGVGSKNIQYF	TGTGCCAGCAGCCAAGAGAGGACGGGCGGGGTTGGGTCCAAAAACATTCAGTACTTC
TRBJ1-6	TRBV28	NA	NA	CASIPPGGYNSPLHF	TGTGCCAGCATTCCGCCCGGGGGCTATAATTCACCCCTCCACTTT
TRBJ1-6	TRBV28	NA	NA	CASRVLKTAYNSPLHF	TGTGCCAGCAGAGTTTTAAAAACGGCCTATAATTCACCCCTCCACTTT
TRBJ2-3	TRBV5-1	NA	TRBD2	CASSRQLAGVNTDTQYF	TGCGCCAGCAGCCGCCAACTAGCGGGGGTCAACACAGATACGCAGTATTTT
TRBJ2-1	TRBV27	NA	NA	CASSSQSYNEQFF	TGTGCCAGCAGTTCCCAGTCCTACAATGAGCAGTTCTTC
TRBJ2-7	TRBV6-5	NA	NA	CASRNRASAYEQYF	TGTGCCAGCAGAAACAGGGCGTCAGCCTACGAGCAGTACTTC
TRBJ1-2	TRBV18	NA	NA	CASSPPLSYGYTF	TGTGCCAGCTCACCACCACTGAGCTATGGCTACACCTTC
TRBJ2-7	TRBV27	NA	NA	CASSLSWGVWYEQYF	TGTGCCAGCAGTTTATCATGGGGGGTATGGTACGAGCAGTACTTC
TRBJ1-2	TRBV19	NA	NA	CASTAGVRAKGYGYTF	TGTGCCAGTACCGCGGGTGTCCGGGCCAAGGGCTATGGCTACACCTTC
TRBJ2-1	TRBV27	NA	TRBD2	CASSWGGAGNEQFF	TGTGCCAGCAGTTGGGGAGGGGCTGGGAATGAGCAGTTCTTC
TRBJ1-4	TRBV11-2	NA	TRBD1	CASSPTGALATNEKLFF	TGTGCCAGCAGCCCGACAGGGGCCCTTGCAACTAATGAAAAACTGTTTTTT
TRBJ1-1	TRBV29-1	NA	NA	CSGQQGFMGDTEAFF	TGCAGCGGCCAACAGGGTTTTATGGGGGACACTGAAGCTTTCTTT
TRBJ2-7	TRBV7-9	NA	NA	CASSFVAGSYEQYF	TGTGCCAGCAGCTTTGTCGCAGGCTCCTACGAGCAGTACTTC
TRBJ2-2	TRBV24-1	NA	NA	CATSETDRNTGELFF	TGTGCCACCAGTGAAACGGACAGGAACACCGGGGAGCTGTTTTTT
TRBJ1-1	TRBV6-1	NA	NA	CASSDIWGGNTEAFF	TGTGCCAGCAGTGACATCTGGGGGGGGAACACTGAAGCTTTCTTT
TRBJ1-6	TRBV6-5	NA	TRBD1	CASSLQGGYNSPLHF	TGTGCCAGCAGTCTACAGGGGGGTTATAATTCACCCCTCCACTTT
TRBJ2-5	TRBV11-1	NA	NA	CASSRAGRETQYF	TGTGCCAGCAGCCGAGCGGGTCGAGAGACCCAGTACTTC
TRBJ2-2	TRBV11-2	NA	NA	CASSLDGSETGNTGELFF	TGTGCCAGCAGCTTAGATGGATCGGAGACAGGAAACACCGGGGAGCTGTTTTTT
TRBJ2-2	TRBV10-3	NA	NA	CAIKDSGDPGELFF	TGTGCCATCAAAGACTCAGGGGACCCCGGGGAGCTGTTTTTT
TRBJ1-4	TRBV7-6	once	NA	CASSPPGGAGEKLFF	TGTGCCAGCAGCCCCCCCGGGGGGGCTGGGGAAAAACTGTTTTTT
TRBJ1-5	TRBV10-2	once	NA	CASSPTYRGNQPQHF	TGCGCCAGCAGTCCAACATACAGGGGCAATCAGCCCCAGCATTTT
TRBJ1-1	TRBV5-5	NA	NA	CASSFDYVVNTEAFF	TGTGCCAGCAGCTTCGATTACGTAGTGAACACTGAAGCTTTCTTT
TRBJ2-5	TRBV18	NA	TRBD2	CASSRGLVGEETQYF	TGTGCCAGCTCACGAGGACTAGTTGGGGAAGAGACCCAGTACTTC